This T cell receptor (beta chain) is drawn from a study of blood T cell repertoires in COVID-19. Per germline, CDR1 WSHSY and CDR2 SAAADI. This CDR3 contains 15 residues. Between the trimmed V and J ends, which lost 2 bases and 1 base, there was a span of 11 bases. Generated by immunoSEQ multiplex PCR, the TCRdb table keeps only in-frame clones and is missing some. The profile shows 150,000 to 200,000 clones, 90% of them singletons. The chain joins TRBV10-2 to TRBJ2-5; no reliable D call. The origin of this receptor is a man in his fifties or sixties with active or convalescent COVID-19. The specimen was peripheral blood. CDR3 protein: CASSEMGLGQETQYF. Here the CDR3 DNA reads TGCGCCAGCAGTGAGATGGGTCTAGGCCAAGAGACCCAGTACTTC.